This passage covers 17 T cell receptor beta chains from one sample sequenced in a study of regulatory T cells in long-lasting Graves disease. CDR3 regions were amplified by Arm-PCR using iRepertoire HTBI primers to build TCR beta libraries. TCRdb re-derived calls from the multiplex PCR reads in MiXCR, one entry per CDR3 protein. The sample carries some 370,000 distinct CDR3 sequences, roughly 20% recorded once. Specified time point: persistent/refractory GD, antithyroid drugs over 5 years with positive TRAb. There was RNA extracted from PBMCs, and the TCR library was made from it. Sequenced material: peripheral blood mononuclear cells (PBMCs), taken when the disease was refractory, from a patient treated with antithyroid drugs. The receptor source for this set is a female donor with Graves disease.

For this clonotype: A much larger clone lies a single base off, so this may be a read error. The chain has TRBV7-9 and TRBJ1-1; D not certain. This CDR3 contains 15 residues. Per germline, CDR1 SEHNR and CDR2 FQNEAQ (reference sequence). The CDR3 spells CASSLMKRENTEALF. In nucleotides, the CDR3 is TGTGCCAGCAGCTTAATGAAACGGGAGAACACTGAAGCTCTCTTT. Complete variable domain (other parts from reference TRBV7-9 and TRBJ1-1): DTGVSQNPRHKITKRGQNVTFRCDPISEHNRLYWYRQTLGQGPEFLTYFQNEAQLEKSRLLSDRFSAERPKGSFSTLEIQRTEQGDSAMYLCASSLMKRENTEALFGQGTRLTVV.

This chain uses TRBV15 with TRBJ2-7; 7 bases match TRBD2. The CDR3 extends over 15 amino acids. Germline assignment: CDR1 LNHNV and CDR2 YYDKDF (reference sequence). Trimming cost V 1 base and J 2 bases; bases outside gene matches: 5. The CDR3 nucleotides are TGTGCCACCAGCAGAGCTAGCGGAAACACCTACGAGCAGTACTTC. Translated, it gives CATSRASGNTYEQYF.

This clonotype was seen ten or more times. The chain recombines TRBV18 with TRBJ2-7; TRBD2 matches 9 bases. J gave up 2 bases and V 4 bases, and 3 bases lay outside the gene matches. Germline V gene sequence: CDR1 KGHSH, CDR2 LQKENI. The CDR3 covers 14 residues. The CDR3 region has the DNA TGTGCCAGCTCACGAGCGGGAGGCCCCTACGAGCAGTACTTC. Its translation is CASSRAGGPYEQYF.

This clonotype was detected only a few times. The chain joins TRBV6-2 or TRBV6-3 to TRBJ2-7, with TRBD2 matching 9 bases. The CDR3 sequence is 19 residues long. Germline assignment: CDR1 MNHEY and CDR2 SVGEGT. With 2 bases clipped from V and 0 bases from J, the junction kept 14 bases outside the gene matches. The CDR3 sequence: CASSYIPAPAGGSSYEQYF. The CDR3 region has the DNA TGTGCCAGCAGTTACATTCCGGCTCCAGCGGGAGGAAGCTCCTACGAGCAGTACTTC.

The V call is TRBV2, the J call TRBJ1-1; D not resolved. CDR1 SNHLY and CDR2 FYNNEI come from the germline V gene. The CDR3 has 16 amino acids. CDR3 in amino acids: CANSEARISENTEAFF. CDR3 DNA sequence: TGTGCTAACAGTGAAGCAAGAATTTCGGAGAACACTGAAGCTTTCTTT.

This clonotype was observed at least ten times. This rearrangement joins TRBV7-8 to TRBJ2-5; a weak D match, TRBD2 (6 bases). Per the germline V gene, CDR1 is SGHVS and CDR2 is FQNEAQ. The CDR3 runs 13 residues. V was shortened by 7 bases and J by 5 bases, with 14 bases between the two germline ends. This CDR3 is CASTLGGWETQYF. The DNA of the CDR3 is TGTGCCAGCACCCTGGGGGGATGGGAGACCCAGTACTTC.

This clonotype has only a few counts. The chain links TRBV4-3 to TRBJ2-5; D uncertain. Deletions cut 2 bases from V and 4 bases from J, with 14 bases between. The CDR3 is 15 amino acids. Germline lookup yields CDR1 LGHNA and CDR2 YSLEER. As DNA, the CDR3 is TGCGCCAGCAGCCAATCTCTAAGTGCGATAGAGACCCAGTACTTC. This translates into CASSQSLSAIETQYF.

In its sample, this clonotype was seen many times. The genes are TRBV6-1 and TRBJ1-1, with D perhaps TRBD1 (5 bases). V lost 3 bases and J 1 base, leaving 9 bases between the germline ends. CDR1 and CDR2 from the germline V gene are MNHNS and SASEGT. This CDR3 is 14 amino acids long. CDR3 coding DNA: TGTGCCAGCAGTGATGGGGCCGGGAACACTGAAGCTTTCTTT. Protein: CASSDGAGNTEAFF.

In this sample, this clonotype turned up many times. The chain employs TRBV7-2 and TRBJ1-4; no clear D. This CDR3 spans 17 amino acids. CDR1 SGHTA and CDR2 FQGNSA come from the germline V gene. V was shortened by 1 base and J by 0 bases, with 12 bases between the two germline ends. The CDR3 DNA sequence: TGTGCCAGCAGCTTAGATGGACGAGTCTCAACTAATGAAAAACTGTTTTTT. Translation: CASSLDGRVSTNEKLFF.

Concerning this clonotype: Sequence at one end of the junction differs from germline and may be a read error. The rearrangement uses TRBV30 and TRBJ1-2; D uncertain. This CDR3 is built from 14 residues. Per the germline V gene, CDR1 is GTSNPN and CDR2 is SVGIG (reference sequence). This CDR3 is CTWSVRRQAVGYTF. The CDR3 DNA follows: TGTACCTGGAGTGTACGGAGGCAGGCGGTTGGCTACACCTTC.

This clonotype has only a few counts. The chain has TRBV6-1 and TRBJ1-3; D is undetermined. Germline CDR1 MNHNS, CDR2 SASEGT. Trimming pared 5 bases from V and 0 bases from J, leaving 8 bases between. The CDR3 runs 14 residues. The CDR3: CASSTWASGNTIYF. Written as DNA, the CDR3 is TGTGCCAGCAGTACCTGGGCCTCTGGAAACACCATATATTTT.

The table lists this clonotype with a few counts. The genes are TRBV5-6 and TRBJ1-2, with unresolved D. This CDR3 has 17 amino acids. Trimming took 0 bases from V and 0 from J, leaving 15 bases between them. Germline CDR1 is SGHDT and CDR2 is YYEEEE. The CDR3: CASSLGRVGYSNYGYTF. The CDR3 DNA reads as TGTGCCAGCAGCTTGGGTCGGGTAGGGTACTCTAACTATGGCTACACCTTC.

In this sample, this clonotype turned up many times. This CDR3 is CSARVLGADNSPLHF. The CDR3 nucleotides are TGCAGTGCTAGAGTTTTAGGGGCGGATAATTCACCCCTCCACTTT. V is TRBV20-1 and J is TRBJ1-6; a possible D gene is TRBD1 (5 bases). CDR1 is DFQATT and CDR2 is SNEGSKA in the germline V gene (reference sequence). Trimming cost V 1 base and J 5 bases, with 12 bases left between them. The CDR3 totals 15 residues.

This clonotype was detected many times. The chain has TRBV20-1 and TRBJ1-4; D gene unclear. Deletions cut 0 bases from V and 3 bases from J, with 14 bases between. The CDR3 consists of 16 residues. Germline V lookup: CDR1 DFQATT, CDR2 SNEGSKA (reference sequence). Here the CDR3 DNA reads TGCAGTGCTAGAGATGGCCCGGCCCGAGCTAATGAAAAACTGTTTTTT. As protein: CSARDGPARANEKLFF.

In this sample, this clonotype turned up a few times. J is TRBJ2-7 and V is TRBV19; D possibly corresponds to TRBD2 (5 bases). CDR3 length: 15 amino acids. Trimming cost V 3 bases and J 2 bases, with 14 bases left between them. From germline, CDR1 is LNHDA and CDR2 SQIVND (reference sequence). CDR3 sequence reads: CASSMFREHPYEQYF. The DNA of the CDR3 is TGTGCCAGTAGTATGTTTCGGGAACACCCCTACGAGCAGTACTTC.

The J gene is TRBJ2-5, the V gene TRBV3-1; TRBD2 agrees at 10 bases. Germline trimming cut 0 bases from V and 4 bases from J; bases unmatched to any gene: 8. Germline V gives CDR1 LGHDT, CDR2 YNNKEL (reference sequence). This CDR3 region has 17 residues. The CDR3 loop is CASSQDSLAGALETQYF. In DNA form, the CDR3 reads TGTGCCAGCAGCCAAGATTCCCTAGCGGGAGCTCTAGAGACCCAGTACTTC.

The rearrangement links TRBV30 to TRBJ1-5; D is uncertain. Germline-derived CDR1 and CDR2 are GTSNPN and SVGIG (reference sequence). V was clipped by 2 bases and J by 7 bases, with 12 bases between them. The CDR3 extends over 13 amino acids. The CDR3 protein is CAWSFAFDQPQHF. The CDR3 DNA sequence: TGTGCCTGGAGTTTTGCCTTCGACCAGCCCCAGCATTTT.